This TCR beta chain was recorded in a study of control samples from healthy donors and cancer patients. Profiling relied on immunoSEQ multiplex PCR, and the TCRdb table lists in-frame clones only, not all of them. Here the sample spans 110,000 to 150,000 clones, 89% being singletons. CDR3 size: 16 residues. V shed 3 bases and J shed 6 bases, with 19 bases lying between them. Germline values: CDR1 SGHDN, CDR2 FVKESK. The specimen was blood. This TCR derives from a man aged 30 to 39 in good health. This chain joins TRBV14 and TRBJ2-3, with D tentatively TRBD1 (5 bases). The CDR3 DNA reads as TGTGCCAGCAGCCACCAGGGCCGTTCCCCGCCGGATACGCAGTATTTT. Amino acids: CASSHQGRSPPDTQYF.